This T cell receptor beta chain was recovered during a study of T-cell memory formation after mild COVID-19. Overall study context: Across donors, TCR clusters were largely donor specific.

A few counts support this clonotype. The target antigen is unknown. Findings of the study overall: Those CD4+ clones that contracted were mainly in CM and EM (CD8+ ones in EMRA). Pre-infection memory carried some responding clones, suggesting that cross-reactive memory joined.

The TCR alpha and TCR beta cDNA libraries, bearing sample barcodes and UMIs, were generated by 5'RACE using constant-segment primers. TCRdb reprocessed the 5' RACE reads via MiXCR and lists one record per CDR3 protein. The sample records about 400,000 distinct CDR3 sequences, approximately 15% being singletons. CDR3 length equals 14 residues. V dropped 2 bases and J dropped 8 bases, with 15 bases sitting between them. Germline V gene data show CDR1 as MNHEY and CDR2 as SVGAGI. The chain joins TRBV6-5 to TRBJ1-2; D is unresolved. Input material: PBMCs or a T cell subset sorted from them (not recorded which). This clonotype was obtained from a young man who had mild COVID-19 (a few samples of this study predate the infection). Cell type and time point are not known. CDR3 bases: TGTGCCAGCAGTTACGGCGCGGGTTGGGAGGGCTACACCTTC. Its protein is CASSYGAGWEGYTF.